This TCR beta chain was observed in a study of cytomegalovirus exposure and HLA in healthy donors. General study results and limits: It emerged from a later analysis that several of the most significant clusters appeared to be linked to common viral pathogens. Per published reports, the classifier diagnosed cytomegalovirus status with high specificity and sensitivity. Fewer N-insertions (relative to the roughly 700-donor mean) were reportedly seen in an Asian-associated ancestry cluster in a later analysis.

As concerns this clone: Its cognate antigen is unknown.

The CDR3 spans 18 residues. After removal of 3 bases from V and 2 bases from J, the junction contained 6 bases not matched to a gene. The germline CDR1 and CDR2 sequences are SGDLS and YYNGEE. Nominally healthy donors provided the samples, though records likely missed some immune exposures. The PCR was carried out with 60 Vbeta primers and 13 Jbeta primers. Assay: immunoSEQ multiplex PCR; the TCRdb copy retains only in-frame clones and omits some. The sample has approximately 160,000 clones, about four fifths seen once. Sample: PBMCs. The receptor was isolated from a man aged 45-65 years in good health and CMV-seropositive. The V call is TRBV9, the J call TRBJ2-3; TRBD2 agrees at 16 bases. The CDR3 coding sequence is TGTGCCAGCAGCGGGGGACTAGCGGGGGGGTACCTCACAGATACGCAGTATTTT. Residues: CASSGGLAGGYLTDTQYF.